This T cell receptor beta chain was sequenced for a study of cytomegalovirus exposure and HLA in healthy donors. The germline V gene encodes CDR1 LNHDA and CDR2 SQIVND (reference sequence). CDR3 length: 19 residues. V gave up 5 bases and J gave up 3 bases; unmatched junction bases: 15. In the PCR, 60 Vbeta and 13 Jbeta primers were used. Generated by immunoSEQ multiplex PCR, the TCRdb table keeps only in-frame clones and is missing some. This sample has about 120,000 clones, with about 76% found just once. Sequenced input: PBMCs. The gene calls are TRBV19 and TRBJ2-1, with 11 bases identical to TRBD2. The receptor comes from a man aged 55 to 70 in good health and CMV-seropositive. The CDR3: CASSDSGQGTSGGYNEQFF. CDR3 nucleotide sequence: TGTGCCAGTAGTGACTCGGGACAGGGTACTAGCGGGGGCTACAATGAGCAGTTCTTC.